This is a list of T cell receptor beta chains from one sample in a study of T cells after yellow fever vaccination. One entry per CDR3 protein, called by TCRdb with MiXCR from the 5' RACE reads. The sample records about 220,000 distinct CDR3 sequences, around 3.1% being singletons. This sample comprised CD4+ T cells sorted from PBMCs, obtained 10 days after the yellow fever booster vaccination. The receptors were sampled from a man younger than 35 who received the YFV17D yellow fever vaccine. CDR3s include the opening cysteine and the closing phenylalanine or tryptophan. The D gene is left open where the match is weak. The size field is filled for only some rows; it gives once, few, many or a size class.

CDR3 protein,CDR3 DNA,D gene,clone size,J gene,V gene
CASSFNEDTQYF,TGCGCCAGCAGCTTTAATGAGGATACGCAGTATTTT,.,many,TRBJ2-3,TRBV5-1
CASTIPGGGAVEQFF,TGCGCCAGCACCATCCCCGGCGGGGGGGCAGTTGAGCAGTTCTTC,TRBD2,many,TRBJ2-1,TRBV5-1
CASTSSGFRSYNEQFF,TGTGCCAGCACCTCTAGCGGCTTTAGGTCCTACAATGAGCAGTTCTTC,TRBD2,few,TRBJ2-1,TRBV28
CASSLDGTGVDTQYF,TGTGCCAGCAGCTTGGACGGGACAGGGGTGGATACGCAGTATTTT,TRBD1,few,TRBJ2-3,TRBV5-4
CASSPRSVGPNQPQHF,TGTGCCAGCTCCCCCAGGTCGGTGGGCCCGAATCAGCCCCAGCATTTT,.,many,TRBJ1-5,TRBV18
CAISELAPTSAQETQYF,TGTGCCATCAGTGAGCTAGCGCCCACCTCCGCCCAAGAGACCCAGTACTTC,.,many,TRBJ2-5,TRBV10-3
CSVEKGQSNYGYTF,TGCAGCGTTGAGAAGGGACAGTCCAACTATGGCTACACCTTC,TRBD1,.,TRBJ1-2,TRBV29-1
CSVVAVAKNIQYF,TGCAGCGTTGTAGCAGTAGCCAAAAACATTCAGTACTTC,.,many,TRBJ2-4,TRBV29-1
CASSQDIRETEAFF,TGTGCCAGCAGCCAAGATATCAGGGAGACTGAAGCTTTCTTT,.,.,TRBJ1-1,TRBV4-2
CASSQNKRGRLQETQYF,TGCGCCAGCAGCCAAAATAAGCGGGGGAGACTCCAAGAGACCCAGTACTTC,TRBD2,many,TRBJ2-5,TRBV5-1
CASSSFQGKFGGNRAFF,TGTGCCAGCAGTTCTTTCCAGGGAAAATTTGGAGGGAATAGAGCTTTCTTT,.,.,TRBJ1-1,TRBV12-3/TRBV12-4
CSGGSTAPNQPQHF,TGCAGTGGCGGATCGACAGCTCCTAATCAGCCCCAGCATTTT,.,.,TRBJ1-5,TRBV20-1
CASSLTYRGNEQFF,TGTGCCAGCAGCTTGACATACCGGGGGAATGAGCAGTTCTTC,.,.,TRBJ2-1,TRBV7-6
CSVRPGTGFGYGYTF,TGCAGCGTTCGACCCGGGACAGGGTTCGGCTATGGCTACACCTTC,TRBD1,.,TRBJ1-2,TRBV29-1
CASRAGPAVGEQFF,TGCGCCAGCAGGGCGGGCCCGGCGGTCGGTGAGCAGTTCTTC,.,many,TRBJ2-1,TRBV5-1
CASSRLAGGFSYEQYF,TGCGCCAGCAGCCGCTTAGCGGGGGGATTCTCCTACGAGCAGTACTTC,TRBD2,many,TRBJ2-7,TRBV4-1
CASSLAPSGGETQYF,TGTGCCAGCAGCTTAGCTCCTAGCGGGGGTGAGACCCAGTACTTC,TRBD2,many,TRBJ2-5,TRBV7-2